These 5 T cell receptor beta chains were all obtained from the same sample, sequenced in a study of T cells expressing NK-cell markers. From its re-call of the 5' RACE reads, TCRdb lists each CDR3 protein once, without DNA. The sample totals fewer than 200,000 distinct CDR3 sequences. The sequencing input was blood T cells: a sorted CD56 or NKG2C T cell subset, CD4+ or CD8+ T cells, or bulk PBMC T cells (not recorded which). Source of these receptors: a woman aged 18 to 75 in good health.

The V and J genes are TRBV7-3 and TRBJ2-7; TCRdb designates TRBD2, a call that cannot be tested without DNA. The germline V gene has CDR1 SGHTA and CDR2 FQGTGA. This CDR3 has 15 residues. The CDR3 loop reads CASSSLAGAGYEQYF.

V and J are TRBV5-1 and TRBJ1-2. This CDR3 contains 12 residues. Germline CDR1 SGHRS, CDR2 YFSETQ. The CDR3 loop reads CASSLTMDGYTF.

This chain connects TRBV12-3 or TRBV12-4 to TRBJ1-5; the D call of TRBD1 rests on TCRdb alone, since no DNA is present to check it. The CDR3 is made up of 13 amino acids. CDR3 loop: CASMGQGTEPQHF.

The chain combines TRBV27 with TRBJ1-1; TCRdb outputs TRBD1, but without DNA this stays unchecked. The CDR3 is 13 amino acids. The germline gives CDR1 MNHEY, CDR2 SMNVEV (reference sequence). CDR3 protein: CASSPRQFTEAFF.

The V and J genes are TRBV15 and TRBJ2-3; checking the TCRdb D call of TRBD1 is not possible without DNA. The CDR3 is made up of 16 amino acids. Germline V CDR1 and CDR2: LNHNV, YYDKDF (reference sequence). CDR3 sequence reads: CATSGGQGIATDTQYF. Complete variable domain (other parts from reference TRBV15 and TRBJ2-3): DAMVIQNPRYQVTQFGKPVTLSCSQTLNHNVMYWYQQKSSQAPKLLFHYYDKDFNNEADTPDNFQSRRPNTSFCFLDIRSPGLGDTAMYLCATSGGQGIATDTQYFGPGTRLTVL.